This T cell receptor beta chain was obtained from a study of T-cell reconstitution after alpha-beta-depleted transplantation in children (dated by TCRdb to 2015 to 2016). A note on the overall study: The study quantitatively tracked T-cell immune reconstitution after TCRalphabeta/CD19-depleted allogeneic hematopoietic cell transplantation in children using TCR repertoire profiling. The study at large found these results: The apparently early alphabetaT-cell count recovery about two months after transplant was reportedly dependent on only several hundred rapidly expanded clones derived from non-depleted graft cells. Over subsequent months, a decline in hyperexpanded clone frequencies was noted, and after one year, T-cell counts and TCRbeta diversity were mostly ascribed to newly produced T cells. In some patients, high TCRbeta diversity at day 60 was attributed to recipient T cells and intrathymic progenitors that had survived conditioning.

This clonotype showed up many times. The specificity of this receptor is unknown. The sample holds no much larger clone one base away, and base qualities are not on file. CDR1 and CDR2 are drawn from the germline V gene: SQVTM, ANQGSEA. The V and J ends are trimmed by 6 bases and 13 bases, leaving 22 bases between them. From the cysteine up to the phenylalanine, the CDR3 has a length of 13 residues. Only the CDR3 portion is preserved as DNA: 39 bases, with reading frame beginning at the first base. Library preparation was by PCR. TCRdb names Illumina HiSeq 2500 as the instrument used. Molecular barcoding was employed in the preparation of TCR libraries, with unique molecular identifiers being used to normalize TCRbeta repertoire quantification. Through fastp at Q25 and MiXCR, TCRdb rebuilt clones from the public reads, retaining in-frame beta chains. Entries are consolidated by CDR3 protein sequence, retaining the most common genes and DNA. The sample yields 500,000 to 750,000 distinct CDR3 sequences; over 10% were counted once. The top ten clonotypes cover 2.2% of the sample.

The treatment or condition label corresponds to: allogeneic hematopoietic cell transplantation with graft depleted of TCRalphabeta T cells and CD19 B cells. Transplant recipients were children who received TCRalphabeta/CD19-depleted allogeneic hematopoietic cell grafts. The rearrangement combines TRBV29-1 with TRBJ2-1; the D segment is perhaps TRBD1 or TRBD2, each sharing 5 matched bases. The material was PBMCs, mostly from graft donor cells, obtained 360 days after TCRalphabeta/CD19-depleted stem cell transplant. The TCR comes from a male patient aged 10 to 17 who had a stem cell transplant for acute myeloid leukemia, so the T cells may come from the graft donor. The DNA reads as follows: TGCAGCGTCGAAAGGGGAGCGGAGGTGAGACAGTTCTTC. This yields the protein CSVERGAEVRQFF.